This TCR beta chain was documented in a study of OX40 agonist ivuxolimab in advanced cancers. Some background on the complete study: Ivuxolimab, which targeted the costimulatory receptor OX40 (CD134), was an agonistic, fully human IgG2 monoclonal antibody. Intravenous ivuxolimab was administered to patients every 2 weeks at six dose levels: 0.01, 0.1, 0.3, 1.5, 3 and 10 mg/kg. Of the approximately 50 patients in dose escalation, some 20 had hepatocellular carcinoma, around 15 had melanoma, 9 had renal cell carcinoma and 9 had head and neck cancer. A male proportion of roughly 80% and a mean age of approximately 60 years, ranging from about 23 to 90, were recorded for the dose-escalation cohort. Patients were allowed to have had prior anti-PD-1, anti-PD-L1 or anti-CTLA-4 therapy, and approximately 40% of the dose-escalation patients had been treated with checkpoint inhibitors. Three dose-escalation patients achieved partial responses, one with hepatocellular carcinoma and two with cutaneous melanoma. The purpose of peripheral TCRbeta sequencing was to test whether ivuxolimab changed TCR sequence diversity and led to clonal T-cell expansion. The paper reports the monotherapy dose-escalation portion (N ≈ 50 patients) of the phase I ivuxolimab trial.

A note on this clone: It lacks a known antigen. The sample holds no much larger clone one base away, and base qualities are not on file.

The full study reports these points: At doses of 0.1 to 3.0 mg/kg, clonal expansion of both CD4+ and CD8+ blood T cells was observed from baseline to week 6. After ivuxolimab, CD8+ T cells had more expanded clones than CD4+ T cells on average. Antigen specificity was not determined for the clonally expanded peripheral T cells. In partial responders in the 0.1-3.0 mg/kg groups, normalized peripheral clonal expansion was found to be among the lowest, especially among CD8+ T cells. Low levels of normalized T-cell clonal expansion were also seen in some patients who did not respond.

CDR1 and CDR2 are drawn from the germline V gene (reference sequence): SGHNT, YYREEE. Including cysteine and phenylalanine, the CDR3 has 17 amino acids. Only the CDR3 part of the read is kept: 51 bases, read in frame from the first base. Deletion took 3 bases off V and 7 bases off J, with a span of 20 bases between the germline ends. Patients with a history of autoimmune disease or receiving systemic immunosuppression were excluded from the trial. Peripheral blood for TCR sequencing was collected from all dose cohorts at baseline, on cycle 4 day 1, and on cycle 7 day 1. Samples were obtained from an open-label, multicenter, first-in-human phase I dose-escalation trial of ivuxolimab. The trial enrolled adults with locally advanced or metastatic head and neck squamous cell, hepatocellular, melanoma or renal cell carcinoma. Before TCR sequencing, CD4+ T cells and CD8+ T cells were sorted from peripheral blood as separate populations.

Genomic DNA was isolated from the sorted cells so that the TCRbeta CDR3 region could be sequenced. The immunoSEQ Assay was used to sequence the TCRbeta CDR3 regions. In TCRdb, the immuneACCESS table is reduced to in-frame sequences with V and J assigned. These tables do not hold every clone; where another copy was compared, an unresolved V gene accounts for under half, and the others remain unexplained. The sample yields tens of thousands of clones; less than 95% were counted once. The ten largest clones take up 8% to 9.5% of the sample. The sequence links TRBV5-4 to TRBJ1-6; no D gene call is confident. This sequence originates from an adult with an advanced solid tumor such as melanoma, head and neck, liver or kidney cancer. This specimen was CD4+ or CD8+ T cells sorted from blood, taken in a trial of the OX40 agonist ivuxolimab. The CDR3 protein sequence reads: CASSWEGDTITNSPLHF. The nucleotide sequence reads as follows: TGTGCCAGCAGCTGGGAGGGCGACACTATCACAAATTCACCCCTCCACTTT.